These T cell receptor beta chains were read from a single sample in a study of T cell responses to AZD1222 COVID-19 vaccine. The data were produced by immunoSEQ multiplex PCR, yet TCRdb's version contains in-frame clones alone and is incomplete. The sample carries under 200,000 clones, around nine tenths recorded once. The specimen comprised peripheral blood, sampled on day 0 of AZD1222 vaccination. The receptors shown here come from an adult in good health. Both conserved end residues are part of each CDR3. Each record gives: clone size, J gene, V gene, CDR3 protein. Some rows have no size entry. The others give once, few or many, or a class for an expanded clone.

abundance: -
j_gene: TRBJ2-7
v_gene: TRBV11-3
CDR3aa: CASSSRTGNEQYF

abundance: -
j_gene: TRBJ1-5
v_gene: TRBV12-3/TRBV12-4
CDR3aa: CASSFGENQPQHF

abundance: -
j_gene: TRBJ2-7
v_gene: TRBV6-5
CDR3aa: CASSSEIYEQYF

abundance: -
j_gene: TRBJ2-3
v_gene: TRBV9
CDR3aa: CASSPGHSTDTQYF

abundance: -
j_gene: TRBJ1-5
v_gene: TRBV5-6
CDR3aa: CASSLYRRGRGNNQPQHF

abundance: -
j_gene: TRBJ1-5
v_gene: TRBV30
CDR3aa: CAWSRSRGGRDYSNQPQHF

abundance: -
j_gene: TRBJ2-2
v_gene: TRBV6-5
CDR3aa: CASIRSNTGELFF

abundance: -
j_gene: TRBJ2-5
v_gene: TRBV6-5
CDR3aa: CASSYSDRVGQETQYF

abundance: -
j_gene: TRBJ1-2
v_gene: TRBV11-2
CDR3aa: CASSLGTGGYTF

abundance: -
j_gene: TRBJ1-3
v_gene: TRBV5-1
CDR3aa: CASSPSGGTGNTIYF

abundance: -
j_gene: TRBJ1-1
v_gene: TRBV6-2/TRBV6-3
CDR3aa: CASSTNTQGGAEAFF

abundance: -
j_gene: TRBJ1-2
v_gene: TRBV30
CDR3aa: CAWLEGGYSNYGYTF

abundance: once
j_gene: TRBJ2-3
v_gene: TRBV4-1
CDR3aa: CASRHTSGVTDTQYF

abundance: -
j_gene: TRBJ1-1
v_gene: TRBV6-6
CDR3aa: CASRSAGNTEAFF

abundance: -
j_gene: TRBJ1-1
v_gene: TRBV5-6
CDR3aa: CASSLAGRRNTEAFF

abundance: -
j_gene: TRBJ1-4
v_gene: TRBV5-1
CDR3aa: CASSFTSTTNEKLFF

abundance: once
j_gene: TRBJ2-7
v_gene: TRBV5-1
CDR3aa: CASSPEGRGAYEQYF

abundance: -
j_gene: TRBJ2-7
v_gene: TRBV4-1
CDR3aa: CASSQEGLAGSAYEQYF

abundance: -
j_gene: TRBJ1-2
v_gene: TRBV5-1
CDR3aa: CASSPTGTSYGYTF

abundance: -
j_gene: TRBJ1-4
v_gene: TRBV5-6
CDR3aa: CASSLLDRENEKLFF

abundance: once
j_gene: TRBJ2-4
v_gene: TRBV9
CDR3aa: CASSVSDRGLENIQYF

abundance: -
j_gene: TRBJ2-7
v_gene: TRBV7-6
CDR3aa: CASSNGLAGVHEQYF

abundance: -
j_gene: TRBJ2-3
v_gene: TRBV24-1
CDR3aa: CATQSFSTDTQYF

abundance: -
j_gene: TRBJ1-1
v_gene: TRBV7-2
CDR3aa: CASSLAAAAFGHEAFF

abundance: -
j_gene: TRBJ2-7
v_gene: TRBV6-5
CDR3aa: CASSSWGFYEQYF

abundance: -
j_gene: TRBJ2-6
v_gene: TRBV7-9
CDR3aa: CASSNDRDRLLSGANVLTF

abundance: -
j_gene: TRBJ2-1
v_gene: TRBV9
CDR3aa: CASSVRGGSYNEQFF

abundance: -
j_gene: TRBJ2-7
v_gene: TRBV7-8
CDR3aa: CASSLVSGVSYEQYF

abundance: -
j_gene: TRBJ1-4
v_gene: TRBV4-1
CDR3aa: CASSQDPIGSRNNEKLFF

abundance: -
j_gene: TRBJ2-3
v_gene: TRBV19
CDR3aa: CASSSILGGRTDTQYF

abundance: -
j_gene: TRBJ2-7
v_gene: TRBV6-1
CDR3aa: CASSEAGQGARYEQYF

abundance: -
j_gene: TRBJ2-5
v_gene: TRBV6-5
CDR3aa: CASRRRLSQETQYF

abundance: -
j_gene: TRBJ2-7
v_gene: TRBV18
CDR3aa: CASSTGATYEQYF

abundance: -
j_gene: TRBJ2-3
v_gene: TRBV30
CDR3aa: CAWSRGNTDTQYF

abundance: -
j_gene: TRBJ1-2
v_gene: TRBV6-5
CDR3aa: CASKGANYGYTF

abundance: -
j_gene: TRBJ2-3
v_gene: TRBV7-2
CDR3aa: CASSFRTGGDTQYF

abundance: -
j_gene: TRBJ1-1
v_gene: TRBV19
CDR3aa: CASSVGQAMNTEAFF

abundance: -
j_gene: TRBJ2-2
v_gene: TRBV7-3
CDR3aa: CASSLTGPGELFF

abundance: -
j_gene: TRBJ1-2
v_gene: TRBV29-1
CDR3aa: CSVFSRHYGYTF

abundance: -
j_gene: TRBJ1-1
v_gene: TRBV6-2/TRBV6-3
CDR3aa: CASSPAAWNTEAFF

abundance: -
j_gene: TRBJ1-2
v_gene: TRBV12-3/TRBV12-4
CDR3aa: CASSLQEYYGYTF

abundance: -
j_gene: TRBJ2-2
v_gene: TRBV24-1
CDR3aa: CATSDHRENTGELFF

abundance: -
j_gene: TRBJ1-1
v_gene: TRBV5-5
CDR3aa: CASSLDRNTEAFF

abundance: -
j_gene: TRBJ2-5
v_gene: TRBV5-6
CDR3aa: CASSIGGDQETQYF

abundance: -
j_gene: TRBJ2-6
v_gene: TRBV5-8
CDR3aa: CASSRGVRVSGANVLTF

abundance: -
j_gene: TRBJ2-3
v_gene: TRBV9
CDR3aa: CASSAGDGTDTQYF

abundance: -
j_gene: TRBJ1-5
v_gene: TRBV28
CDR3aa: CASSMDRVNQPQHF

abundance: -
j_gene: TRBJ1-2
v_gene: TRBV7-2
CDR3aa: CASSPGRGSAGYGYTF

abundance: -
j_gene: TRBJ1-5
v_gene: TRBV18
CDR3aa: CASSPLKVNQPQHF